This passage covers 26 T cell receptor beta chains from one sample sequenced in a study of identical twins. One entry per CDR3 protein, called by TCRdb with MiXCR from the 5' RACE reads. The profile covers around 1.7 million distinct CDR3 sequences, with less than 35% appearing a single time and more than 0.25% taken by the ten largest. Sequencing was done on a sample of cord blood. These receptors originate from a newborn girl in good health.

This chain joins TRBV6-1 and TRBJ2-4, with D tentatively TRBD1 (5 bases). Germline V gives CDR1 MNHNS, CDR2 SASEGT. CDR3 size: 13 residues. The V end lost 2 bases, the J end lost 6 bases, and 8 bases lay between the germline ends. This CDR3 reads CASSEQGLNIQYF. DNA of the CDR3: TGTGCCAGCAGTGAACAGGGCCTAAACATTCAGTACTTC.

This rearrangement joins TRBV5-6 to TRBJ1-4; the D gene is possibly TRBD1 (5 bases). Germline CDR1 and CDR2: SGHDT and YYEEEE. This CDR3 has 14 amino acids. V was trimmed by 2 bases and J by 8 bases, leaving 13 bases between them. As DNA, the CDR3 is TGTGCCAGCAGCTTAAAGGCAGGGAGAGAAAAACTGTTTTTT. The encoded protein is CASSLKAGREKLFF.

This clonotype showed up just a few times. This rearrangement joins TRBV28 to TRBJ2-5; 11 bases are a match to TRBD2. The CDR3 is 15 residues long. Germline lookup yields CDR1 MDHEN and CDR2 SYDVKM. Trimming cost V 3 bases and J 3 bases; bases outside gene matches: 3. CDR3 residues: CASSFMGLAEETQYF. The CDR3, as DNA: TGTGCCAGCAGTTTTATGGGACTAGCGGAAGAGACCCAGTACTTC.

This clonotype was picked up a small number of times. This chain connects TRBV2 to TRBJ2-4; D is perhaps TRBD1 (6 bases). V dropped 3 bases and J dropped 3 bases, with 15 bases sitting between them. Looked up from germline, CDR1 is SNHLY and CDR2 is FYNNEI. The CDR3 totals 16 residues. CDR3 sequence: CASSERAGVVKNIQYF. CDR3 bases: TGTGCCAGCAGTGAGAGGGCAGGGGTGGTCAAAAACATTCAGTACTTC.

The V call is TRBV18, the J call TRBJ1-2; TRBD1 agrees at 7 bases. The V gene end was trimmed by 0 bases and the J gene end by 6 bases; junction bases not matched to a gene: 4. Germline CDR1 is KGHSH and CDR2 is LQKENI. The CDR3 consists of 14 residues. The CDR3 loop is CASSPPRDRDGYTF. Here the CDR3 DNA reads TGTGCCAGCTCACCACCGCGGGACAGAGATGGCTACACCTTC.

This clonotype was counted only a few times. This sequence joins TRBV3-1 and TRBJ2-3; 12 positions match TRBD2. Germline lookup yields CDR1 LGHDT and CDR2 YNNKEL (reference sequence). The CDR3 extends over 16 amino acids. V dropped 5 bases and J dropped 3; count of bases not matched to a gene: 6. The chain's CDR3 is CASSKTSGGFTDTQYF. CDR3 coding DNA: TGTGCCAGCAGCAAAACTAGCGGGGGGTTTACAGATACGCAGTATTTT.

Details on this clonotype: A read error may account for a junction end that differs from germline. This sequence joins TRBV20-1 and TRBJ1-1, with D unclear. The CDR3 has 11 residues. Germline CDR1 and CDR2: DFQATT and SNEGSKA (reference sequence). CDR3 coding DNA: TGCAGTGCTAGCCATTACACTGTAGCTTTCTTT. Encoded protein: CSASHYTVAFF.

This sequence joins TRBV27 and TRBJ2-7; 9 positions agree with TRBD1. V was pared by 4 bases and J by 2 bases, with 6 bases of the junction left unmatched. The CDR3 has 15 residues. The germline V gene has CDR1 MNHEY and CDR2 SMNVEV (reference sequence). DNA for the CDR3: TGTGCCAGCAGTTGGGGACAGGGCGCTCCCTACGAGCAGTACTTC. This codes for CASSWGQGAPYEQYF.

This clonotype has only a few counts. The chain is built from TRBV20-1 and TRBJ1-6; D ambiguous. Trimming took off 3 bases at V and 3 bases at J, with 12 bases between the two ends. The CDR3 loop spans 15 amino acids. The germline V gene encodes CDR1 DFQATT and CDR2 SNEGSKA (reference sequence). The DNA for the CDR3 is TGCAGTGCTAGGCCCGGACTTCTCTATAATTCACCCCTCCACTTT. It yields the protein CSARPGLLYNSPLHF.

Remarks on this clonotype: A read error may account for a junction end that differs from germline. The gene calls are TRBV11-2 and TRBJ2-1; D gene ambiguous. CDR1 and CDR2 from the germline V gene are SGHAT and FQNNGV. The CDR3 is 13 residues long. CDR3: CANSLILQNEQFF. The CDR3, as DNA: TGTGCCAACAGCTTAATTTTGCAGAATGAGCAGTTCTTC.

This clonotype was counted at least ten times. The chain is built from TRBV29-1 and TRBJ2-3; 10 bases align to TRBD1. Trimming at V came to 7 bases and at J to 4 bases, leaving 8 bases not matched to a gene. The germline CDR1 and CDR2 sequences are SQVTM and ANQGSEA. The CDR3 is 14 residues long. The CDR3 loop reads CSALRDRGSDTQYF. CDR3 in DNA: TGCAGCGCCCTAAGGGACAGGGGATCAGATACGCAGTATTTT.

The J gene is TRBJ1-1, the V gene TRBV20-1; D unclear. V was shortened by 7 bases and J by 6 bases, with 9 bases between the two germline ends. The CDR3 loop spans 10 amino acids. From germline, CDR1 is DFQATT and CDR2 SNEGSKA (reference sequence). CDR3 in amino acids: CSGERAEAFF. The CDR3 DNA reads TGCAGTGGCGAGCGGGCTGAAGCTTTCTTT.

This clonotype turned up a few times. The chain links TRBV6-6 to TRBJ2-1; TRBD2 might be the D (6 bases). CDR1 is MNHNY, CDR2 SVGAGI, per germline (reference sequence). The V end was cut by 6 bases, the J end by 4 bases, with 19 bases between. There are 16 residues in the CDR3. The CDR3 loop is CASRNSGTGGYNEQFF. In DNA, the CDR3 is TGTGCCAGCAGGAACTCCGGGACCGGAGGGTACAATGAGCAGTTCTTC.

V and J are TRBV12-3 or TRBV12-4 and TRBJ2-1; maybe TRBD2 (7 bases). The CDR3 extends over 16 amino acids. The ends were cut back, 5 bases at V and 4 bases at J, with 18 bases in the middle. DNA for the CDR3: TGTGCCAGCAGTGGAGGGAGGGCGGGGGCTTACAATGAGCAGTTCTTC. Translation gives CASSGGRAGAYNEQFF.

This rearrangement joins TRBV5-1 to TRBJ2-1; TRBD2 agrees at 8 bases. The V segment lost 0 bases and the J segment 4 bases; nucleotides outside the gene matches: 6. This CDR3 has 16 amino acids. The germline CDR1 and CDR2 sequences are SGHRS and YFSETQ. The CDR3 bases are TGCGCCAGCAGCTTGGCGGAGCGGGGGAGGTACAATGAGCAGTTCTTC. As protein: CASSLAERGRYNEQFF.

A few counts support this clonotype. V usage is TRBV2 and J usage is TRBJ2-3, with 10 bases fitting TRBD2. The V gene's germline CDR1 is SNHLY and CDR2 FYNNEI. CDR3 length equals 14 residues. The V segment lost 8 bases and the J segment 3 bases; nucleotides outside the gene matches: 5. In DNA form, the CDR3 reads TGTGCCAGCGATCTAGCGGGGGCAACAGATACGCAGTATTTT. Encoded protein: CASDLAGATDTQYF.

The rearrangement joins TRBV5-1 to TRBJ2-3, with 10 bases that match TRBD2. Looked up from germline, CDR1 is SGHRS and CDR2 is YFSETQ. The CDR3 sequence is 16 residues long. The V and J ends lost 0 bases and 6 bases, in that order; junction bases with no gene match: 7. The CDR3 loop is CASSLAKSAGGDTQYF. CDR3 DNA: TGCGCCAGCAGCTTGGCAAAGTCAGCGGGAGGGGATACGCAGTATTTT. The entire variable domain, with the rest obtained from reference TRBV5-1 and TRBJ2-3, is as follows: KAGVTQTPRYLIKTRGQQVTLSCSPISGHRSVSWYQQTPGQGLQFLFEYFSETQRNKGNFPGRFSGRQFSNSRSEMNVSTLELGDSALYLCASSLAKSAGGDTQYFGPGTRLTVL.

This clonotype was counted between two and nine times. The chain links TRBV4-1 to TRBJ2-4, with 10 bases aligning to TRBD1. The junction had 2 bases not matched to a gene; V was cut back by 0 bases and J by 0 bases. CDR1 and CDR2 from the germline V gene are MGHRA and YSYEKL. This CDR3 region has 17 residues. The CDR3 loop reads CASSQEGQGIAKNIQYF. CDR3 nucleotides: TGCGCCAGCAGCCAAGAGGGACAGGGGATAGCCAAAAACATTCAGTACTTC.

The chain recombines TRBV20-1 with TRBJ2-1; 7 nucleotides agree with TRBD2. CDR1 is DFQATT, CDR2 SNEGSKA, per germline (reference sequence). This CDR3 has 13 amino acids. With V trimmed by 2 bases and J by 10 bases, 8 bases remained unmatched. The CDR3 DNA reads TGCAGTGCTAGAATGGGGGGGGTCTACGAGCAGTTCTTC. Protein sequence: CSARMGGVYEQFF.

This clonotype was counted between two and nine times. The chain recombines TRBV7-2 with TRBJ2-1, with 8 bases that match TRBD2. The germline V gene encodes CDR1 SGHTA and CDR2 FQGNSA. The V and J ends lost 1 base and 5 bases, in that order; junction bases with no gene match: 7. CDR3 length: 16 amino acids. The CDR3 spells CASSLDSRTSHNEQFF. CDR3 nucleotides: TGTGCCAGCAGCTTAGACTCTAGGACTAGCCACAATGAGCAGTTCTTC.

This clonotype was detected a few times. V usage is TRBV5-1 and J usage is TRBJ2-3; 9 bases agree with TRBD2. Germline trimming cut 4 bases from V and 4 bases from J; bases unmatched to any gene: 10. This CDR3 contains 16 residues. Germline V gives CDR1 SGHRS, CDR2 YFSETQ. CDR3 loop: CASSADSGSVADTQYF. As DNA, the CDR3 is TGCGCCAGCAGCGCTGATAGCGGGAGTGTGGCAGATACGCAGTATTTT. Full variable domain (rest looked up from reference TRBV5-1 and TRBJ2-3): KAGVTQTPRYLIKTRGQQVTLSCSPISGHRSVSWYQQTPGQGLQFLFEYFSETQRNKGNFPGRFSGRQFSNSRSEMNVSTLELGDSALYLCASSADSGSVADTQYFGPGTRLTVL.

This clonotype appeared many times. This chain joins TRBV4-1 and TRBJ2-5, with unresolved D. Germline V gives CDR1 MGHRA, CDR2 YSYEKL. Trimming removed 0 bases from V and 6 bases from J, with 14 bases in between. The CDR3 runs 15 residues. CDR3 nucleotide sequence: TGCGCCAGCAGCCAAGATTTGAGAACCACAAAGACCCAGTACTTC. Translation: CASSQDLRTTKTQYF.

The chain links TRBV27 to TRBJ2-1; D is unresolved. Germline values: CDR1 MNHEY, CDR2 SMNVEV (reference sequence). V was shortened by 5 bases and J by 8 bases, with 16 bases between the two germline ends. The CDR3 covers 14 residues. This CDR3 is CASSVRPNGDEQFF. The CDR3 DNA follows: TGTGCCAGCAGTGTGAGGCCAAACGGCGATGAGCAGTTCTTC.

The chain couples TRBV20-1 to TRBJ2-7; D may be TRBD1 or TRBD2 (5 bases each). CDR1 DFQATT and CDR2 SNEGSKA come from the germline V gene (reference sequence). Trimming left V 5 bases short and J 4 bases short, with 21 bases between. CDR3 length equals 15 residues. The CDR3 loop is CSASSLGQGPYEQYF. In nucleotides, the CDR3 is TGCAGTGCTTCGAGCTTGGGGCAGGGACCTTACGAGCAGTACTTC.

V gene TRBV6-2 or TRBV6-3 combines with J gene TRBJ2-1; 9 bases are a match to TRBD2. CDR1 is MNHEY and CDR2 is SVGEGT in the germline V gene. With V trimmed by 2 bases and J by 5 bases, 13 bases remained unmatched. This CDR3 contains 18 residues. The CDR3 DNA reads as TGTGCCAGCAGTTACCCCAGAGCGCGGGGGGGGTCAAACAATGAGCAGTTCTTC. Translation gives CASSYPRARGGSNNEQFF.

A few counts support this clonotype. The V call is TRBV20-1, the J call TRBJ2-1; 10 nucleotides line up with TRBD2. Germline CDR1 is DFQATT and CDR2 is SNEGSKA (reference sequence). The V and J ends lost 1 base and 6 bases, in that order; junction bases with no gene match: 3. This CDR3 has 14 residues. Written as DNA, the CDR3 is TGCAGTGCTAGAGCTCTAGCGGGAGTCAATGAGCAGTTCTTC. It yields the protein CSARALAGVNEQFF.